This TCR beta chain was observed in a study of siplizumab effects on memory and regulatory T cells. The CDR3 is 14 residues long. Per the germline V gene, CDR1 is LNHDA and CDR2 is SQIVND (reference sequence). Trimming removed 4 bases from V and 3 bases from J; junction bases left unmatched: 4. Findings and limits, study-wide: In siplizumab conditions, mappable alloreactive CD4+ clones averaged approximately 69% Treg-derived, against around 30% in controls. Unstimulated subsets captured only a minor fraction of alloreactive clones. For siplizumab cultures, the suppressive function of their proliferating Tregs was not confirmed.

Clones were read by immunoSEQ multiplex PCR, and TCRdb kept only the in-frame ones, dropping some. Altogether 99,000 or so clones are present, approximately 94% being singletons, with the ten largest covering about 0.34%. Turning to this clone: Its antigen remains unidentified.

The sample taken for sequencing was CD4+ T cells sorted from blood. The clonotype comes from a human donor in good health. The chain carries TRBV19 and TRBJ2-7; 9 bases are a match to TRBD1. The CDR3 region is CASSRDRAGYEQYF. In DNA form, the CDR3 reads TGTGCCAGTAGTAGGGACAGGGCAGGCTACGAGCAGTACTTC.